This TCR beta chain was sequenced for a study of technical replicates of blood from a handful of donors. The protocol was immunoSEQ multiplex PCR, while the TCRdb copy is restricted to in-frame clones and leaves out a portion. The repertoire includes about 85,000 clones, approximately 94% of them detected once, and around 0.25% sits in the top ten. Trimming stripped 0 bases from V and 2 bases from J, with 17 bases between. Germline lookup yields CDR1 SGHRS and CDR2 YFSETQ. The CDR3 is made up of 17 amino acids. The specimen sequenced was T cells isolated from PBMCs. V usage is TRBV5-1 and J usage is TRBJ1-2; a possible D gene is TRBD1 (5 bases). This sequence originates from a human donor in good health. The CDR3 sequence is CASSLAPGLHSNYGYTF. The CDR3 nucleotides read TGCGCCAGCAGCTTGGCTCCGGGACTCCACAGCAACTATGGCTACACCTTC.